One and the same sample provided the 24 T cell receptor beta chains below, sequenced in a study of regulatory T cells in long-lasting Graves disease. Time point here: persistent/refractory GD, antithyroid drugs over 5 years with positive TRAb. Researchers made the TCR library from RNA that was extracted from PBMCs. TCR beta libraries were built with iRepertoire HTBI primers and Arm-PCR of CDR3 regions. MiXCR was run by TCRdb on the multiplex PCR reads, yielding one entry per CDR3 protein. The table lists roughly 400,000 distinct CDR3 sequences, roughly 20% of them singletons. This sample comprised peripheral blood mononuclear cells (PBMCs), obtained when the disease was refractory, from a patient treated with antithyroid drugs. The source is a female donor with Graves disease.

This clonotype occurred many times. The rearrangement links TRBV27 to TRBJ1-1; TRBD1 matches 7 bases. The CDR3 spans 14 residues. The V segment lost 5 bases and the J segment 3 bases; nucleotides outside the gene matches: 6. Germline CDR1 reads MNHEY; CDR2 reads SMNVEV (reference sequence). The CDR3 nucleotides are TGTGCCAGCAGTCCTCAGGGGGGGGACACTGAAGCTTTCTTT. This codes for CASSPQGGDTEAFF.

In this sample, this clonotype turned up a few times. CDR3 sequence reads: CASSFSETYEQYF. The CDR3 DNA reads as TGTGCCAGCAGTTTCTCTGAGACCTACGAGCAGTACTTC. This chain connects TRBV12-3 or TRBV12-4 to TRBJ2-7; D is unresolved. V was clipped by 3 bases and J by 2 bases, with 8 bases between them. The CDR3 extends over 13 amino acids.

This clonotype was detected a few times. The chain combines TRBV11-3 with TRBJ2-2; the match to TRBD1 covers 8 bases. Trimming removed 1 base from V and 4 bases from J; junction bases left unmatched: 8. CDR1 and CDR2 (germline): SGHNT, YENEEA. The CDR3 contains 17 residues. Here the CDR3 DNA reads TGTGCCAGCAGCTTAGGTTCAGGGGGCGCTTCCACCGGGGAGCTGTTTTTT. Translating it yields CASSLGSGGASTGELFF.

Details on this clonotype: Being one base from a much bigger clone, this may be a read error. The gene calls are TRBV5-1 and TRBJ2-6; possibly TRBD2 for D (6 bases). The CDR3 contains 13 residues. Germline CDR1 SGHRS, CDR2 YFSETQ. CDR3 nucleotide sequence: TGTGCCAGCAGGAGGGATGAGGCCGACGTCCTGACTTTC. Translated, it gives CASRRDEADVLTF.

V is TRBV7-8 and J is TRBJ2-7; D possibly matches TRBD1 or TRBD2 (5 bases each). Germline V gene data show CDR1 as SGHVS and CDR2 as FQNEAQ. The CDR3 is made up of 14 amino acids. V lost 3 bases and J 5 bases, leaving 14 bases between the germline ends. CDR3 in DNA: TGTGCCAGCAGCTTCGGGGACGGTACTAACGAGCAGTACTTC. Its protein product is CASSFGDGTNEQYF.

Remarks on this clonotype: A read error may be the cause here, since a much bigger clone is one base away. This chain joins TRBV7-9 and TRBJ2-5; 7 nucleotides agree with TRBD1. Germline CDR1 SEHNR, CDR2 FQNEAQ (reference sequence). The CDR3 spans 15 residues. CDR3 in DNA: TGTACCAGCAGCTTCAAGACAGGGACGGGGGAGACCCAGTACTTC. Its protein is CTSSFKTGTGETQYF.

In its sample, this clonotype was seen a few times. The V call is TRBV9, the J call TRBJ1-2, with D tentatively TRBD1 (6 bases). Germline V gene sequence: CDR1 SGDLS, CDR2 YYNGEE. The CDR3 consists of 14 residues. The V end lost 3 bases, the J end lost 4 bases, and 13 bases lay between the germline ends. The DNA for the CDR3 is TGTGCCAGCAGCGACGGACAGACCTTCTATGGCTACACCTTC. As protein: CASSDGQTFYGYTF.

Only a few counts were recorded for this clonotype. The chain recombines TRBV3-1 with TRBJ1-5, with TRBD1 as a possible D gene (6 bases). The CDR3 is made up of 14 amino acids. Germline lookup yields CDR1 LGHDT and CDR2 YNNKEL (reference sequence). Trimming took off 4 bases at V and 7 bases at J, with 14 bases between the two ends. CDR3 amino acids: CASSLRAGEQPQHF. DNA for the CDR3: TGTGCCAGCAGCCTACGGGCAGGGGAGCAGCCCCAGCATTTT.

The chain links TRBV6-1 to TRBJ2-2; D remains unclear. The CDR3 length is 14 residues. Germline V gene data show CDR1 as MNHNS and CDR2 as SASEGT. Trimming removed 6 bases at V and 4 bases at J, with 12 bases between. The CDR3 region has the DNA TGTGCCAGCAGACGGCCCCCCAGCACCGGGGAGCTGTTTTTT. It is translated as CASRRPPSTGELFF.

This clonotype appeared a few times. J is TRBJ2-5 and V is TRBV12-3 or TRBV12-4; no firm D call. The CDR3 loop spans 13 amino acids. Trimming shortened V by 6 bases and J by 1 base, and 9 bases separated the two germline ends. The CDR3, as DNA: TGTGCCAGCAGCCTCCGGGCCCAAGAGACCCAGTACTTC. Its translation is CASSLRAQETQYF.

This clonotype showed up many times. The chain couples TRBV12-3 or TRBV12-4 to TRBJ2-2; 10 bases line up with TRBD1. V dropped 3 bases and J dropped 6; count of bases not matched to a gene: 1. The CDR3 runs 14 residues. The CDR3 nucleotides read TGTGCCAGCAGTTTGGACAGGGGGGCCGGGGAGCTGTTTTTT. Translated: CASSLDRGAGELFF.

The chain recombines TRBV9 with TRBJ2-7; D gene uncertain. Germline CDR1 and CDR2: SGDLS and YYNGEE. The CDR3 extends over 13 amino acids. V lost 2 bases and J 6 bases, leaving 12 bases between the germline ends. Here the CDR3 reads CASSVLVLGEQYF. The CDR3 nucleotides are TGTGCCAGCAGCGTCTTGGTGCTTGGCGAGCAGTACTTC. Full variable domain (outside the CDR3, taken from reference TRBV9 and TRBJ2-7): DSGVTQTPKHLITATGQRVTLRCSPRSGDLSVYWYQQSLDQGLQFLIQYYNGEERAKGNILERFSAQQFPDLHSELNLSSLELGDSALYFCASSVLVLGEQYFGPGTRLTVT.

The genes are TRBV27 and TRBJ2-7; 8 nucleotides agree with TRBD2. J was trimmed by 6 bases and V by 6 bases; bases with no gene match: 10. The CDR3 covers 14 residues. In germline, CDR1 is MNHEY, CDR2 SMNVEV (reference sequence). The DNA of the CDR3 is TGTGCCAGCAGCTTAGTTGGGACTAGTGTCGAGCAGTACTTC. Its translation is CASSLVGTSVEQYF.

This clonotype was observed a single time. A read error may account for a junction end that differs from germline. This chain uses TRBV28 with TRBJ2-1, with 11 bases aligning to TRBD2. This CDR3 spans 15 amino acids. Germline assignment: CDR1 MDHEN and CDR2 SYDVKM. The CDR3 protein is CASSLSPLLAGERVF. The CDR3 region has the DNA TGTGCCAGCAGTTTATCACCCCTACTAGCGGGAGAGAGGGTCTTC.

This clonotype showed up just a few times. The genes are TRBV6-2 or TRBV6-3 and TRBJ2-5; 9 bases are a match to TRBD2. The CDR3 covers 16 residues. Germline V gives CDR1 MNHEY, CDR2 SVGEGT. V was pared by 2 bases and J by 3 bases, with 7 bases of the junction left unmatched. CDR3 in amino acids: CASSYQSSGTKETQYF. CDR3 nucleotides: TGTGCCAGCAGTTACCAGTCTAGCGGGACGAAAGAGACCCAGTACTTC.

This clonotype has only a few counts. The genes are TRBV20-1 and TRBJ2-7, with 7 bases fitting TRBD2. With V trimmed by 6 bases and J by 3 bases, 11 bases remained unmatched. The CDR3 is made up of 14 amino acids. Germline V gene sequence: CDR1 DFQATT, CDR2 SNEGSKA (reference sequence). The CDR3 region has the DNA TGCAGTGCGCTGGGTCCGGGAGGTTTCTACGAGCAGTACTTC. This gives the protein CSALGPGGFYEQYF.

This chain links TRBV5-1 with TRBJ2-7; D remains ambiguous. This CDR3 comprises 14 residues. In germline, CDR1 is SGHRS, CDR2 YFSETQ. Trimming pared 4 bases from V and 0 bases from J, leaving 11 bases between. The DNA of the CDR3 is TGCGCCAGCAGCCCCCAGCCGGGCTCCTACGAGCAGTACTTC. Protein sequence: CASSPQPGSYEQYF. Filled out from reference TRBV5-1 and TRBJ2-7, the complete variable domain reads KAGVTQTPRYLIKTRGQQVTLSCSPISGHRSVSWYQQTPGQGLQFLFEYFSETQRNKGNFPGRFSGRQFSNSRSEMNVSTLELGDSALYLCASSPQPGSYEQYFGPGTRLTVT.

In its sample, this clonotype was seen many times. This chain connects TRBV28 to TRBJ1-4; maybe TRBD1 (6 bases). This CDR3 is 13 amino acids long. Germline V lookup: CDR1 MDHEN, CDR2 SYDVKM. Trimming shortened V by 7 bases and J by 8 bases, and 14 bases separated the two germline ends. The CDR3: CASKQGYLEKLFF. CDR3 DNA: TGTGCCAGCAAACAGGGCTATCTCGAAAAACTGTTTTTT.

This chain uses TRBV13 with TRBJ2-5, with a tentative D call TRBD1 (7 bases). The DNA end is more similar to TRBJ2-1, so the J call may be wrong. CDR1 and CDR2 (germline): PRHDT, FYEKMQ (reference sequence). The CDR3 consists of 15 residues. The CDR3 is CASSSGGGYGNEQFF. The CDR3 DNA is TGTGCCAGCAGCTCAGGGGGAGGCTACGGCAATGAGCAGTTCTTC.

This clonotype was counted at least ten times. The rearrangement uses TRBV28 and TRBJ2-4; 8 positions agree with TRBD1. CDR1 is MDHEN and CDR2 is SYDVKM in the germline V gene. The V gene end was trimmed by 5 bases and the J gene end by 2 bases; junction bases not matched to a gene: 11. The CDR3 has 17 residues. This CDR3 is CASSPWFDRGTKNIQYF. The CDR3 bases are TGTGCCAGCAGTCCCTGGTTTGACAGGGGTACCAAAAACATTCAGTACTTC.

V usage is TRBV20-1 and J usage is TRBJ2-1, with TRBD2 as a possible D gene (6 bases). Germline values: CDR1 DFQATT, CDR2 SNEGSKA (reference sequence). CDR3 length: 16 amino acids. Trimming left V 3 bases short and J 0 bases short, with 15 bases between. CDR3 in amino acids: CSASETRGSSYNEQFF. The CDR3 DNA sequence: TGCAGTGCTAGTGAGACTAGAGGGAGCTCCTACAATGAGCAGTTCTTC.

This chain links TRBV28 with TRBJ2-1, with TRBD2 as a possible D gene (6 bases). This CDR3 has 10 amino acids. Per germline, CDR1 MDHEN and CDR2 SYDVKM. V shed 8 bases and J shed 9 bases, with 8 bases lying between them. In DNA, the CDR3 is TGTGCCAGCGGGGGGTTTGAGCAGTTCTTC. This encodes CASGGFEQFF.

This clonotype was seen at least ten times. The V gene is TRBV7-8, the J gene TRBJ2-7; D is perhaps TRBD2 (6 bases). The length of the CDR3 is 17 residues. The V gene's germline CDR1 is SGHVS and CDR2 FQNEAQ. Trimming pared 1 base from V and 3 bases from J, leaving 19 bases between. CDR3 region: CASSLEGFGTPIYEQYF. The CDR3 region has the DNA TGTGCCAGCAGCTTAGAGGGCTTTGGGACTCCCATCTACGAGCAGTACTTC.

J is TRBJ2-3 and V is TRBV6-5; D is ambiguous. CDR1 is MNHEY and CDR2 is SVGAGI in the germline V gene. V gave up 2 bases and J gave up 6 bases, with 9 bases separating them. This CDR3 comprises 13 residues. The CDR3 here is CASSYGPRDTQYF. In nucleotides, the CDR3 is TGTGCCAGCAGTTACGGCCCACGGGATACGCAGTATTTT.